Below, 7 T cell receptor beta chains from the same sample are listed, as sequenced in a study of CD4 and CD8 cells across lung adenocarcinoma regions. A single record per CDR3 protein comes from TCRdb applying MiXCR to the PCR reads. The data hold 24,000 or so distinct CDR3 sequences, with 40% to 65% observed a single time. The sequenced sample consisted of CD4+ T cells from the center of a lung tumor. These receptors all stem from a male donor with lung adenocarcinoma. The CD4 and CD8 labels of this study may be unreliable.

The sample holds one count of this clonotype. At one end, the junction sequence differs from germline, possibly due to a read error. The J gene is TRBJ2-3, the V gene TRBV7-6, with D perhaps matching TRBD1 or TRBD2 (5 bases each). Germline V gives CDR1 SGHVS, CDR2 FNYEAQ. The CDR3 consists of 17 residues. The CDR3 loop reads CASSPESGARVEDTQYF. The CDR3 DNA sequence: TGTGCCAGCAGCCCAGAGTCCGGGGCGCGAGTCGAAGACACGCAGTACTTT.

The chain links TRBV6-1 to TRBJ2-1; D may match TRBD1 or TRBD2 (5 bases each). The assigned J gene may be wrong: the sequence end matches TRBJ2-7 better. The germline CDR1 and CDR2 sequences are MNHNS and SASEGT. The CDR3 length is 13 residues. This CDR3 is CASKEGTSDAQYF. In DNA, the CDR3 is TGTGCCAGCAAGGAAGGGACCAGCGATGCGCAGTACTTC.

The CDR3: CAWRLTGTDNSPLHF. The CDR3 DNA reads TGTGCCTGGAGATTGACCGGGACAGATAATTCACCCCTCCACTTT. This chain joins TRBV30 and TRBJ1-6; 7 bases agree with TRBD1. The CDR3 is made up of 15 amino acids. The germline CDR1 and CDR2 sequences are GTSNPN and SVGIG (reference sequence). V lost 3 bases, J lost 5 bases, and 7 bases stayed unmatched.

The chain links TRBV9 to TRBJ2-1; TRBD2 agrees at 7 bases. CDR1 is SGDLS and CDR2 is YYNGEE in the germline V gene. After removal of 2 bases from V and 8 bases from J, the junction contained 4 bases not matched to a gene. There are 13 residues in the CDR3. The DNA of the CDR3 is TGTGCCAGCAGCGTGGGAGGGATCGATGAGCAGTTCTTC. Translating it yields CASSVGGIDEQFF.

This clonotype has just a few counts. The CDR3 nucleotides are TGCGCCAGGGGTGAGGGAGCCAAAGACACTCAGTACTTC. Its translation is CARGEGAKDTQYF. This chain connects TRBV10-1 to TRBJ2-4; D is perhaps TRBD2 (5 bases). The germline gives CDR1 WNHNN, CDR2 SYGVQD (reference sequence). The CDR3 runs to 13 residues. The V end lost 9 bases, the J end lost 12 bases, and 21 bases lay between the germline ends.

Comment on this clonotype: A read error may produce the germline difference seen at one junction end. The rearrangement links TRBV6-2 or TRBV6-3 to TRBJ2-4, with 7 bases identical to TRBD2. Germline V gives CDR1 MNHEY, CDR2 SVGEGT. The CDR3 runs to 16 residues. CDR3 sequence (DNA): TGTGCCAGCAGTTTACCAGCGGGGAGGGGTAAAGACATGCAGTACTTC. Translation: CASSLPAGRGKDMQYF.

This clonotype was seen a few times. The germline gene is not matched at one end of the junction; a read error may be the cause. This chain uses TRBV10-2 with TRBJ2-6; TRBD1 is a possible D gene (5 bases). Looked up from germline, CDR1 is WSHSY and CDR2 is SAAADI. This CDR3 is 13 amino acids long. CDR3 DNA: TGCGCCACCACTTATCCTGGGGCCAACGTCCTGAACTTC. It translates to CATTYPGANVLNF.